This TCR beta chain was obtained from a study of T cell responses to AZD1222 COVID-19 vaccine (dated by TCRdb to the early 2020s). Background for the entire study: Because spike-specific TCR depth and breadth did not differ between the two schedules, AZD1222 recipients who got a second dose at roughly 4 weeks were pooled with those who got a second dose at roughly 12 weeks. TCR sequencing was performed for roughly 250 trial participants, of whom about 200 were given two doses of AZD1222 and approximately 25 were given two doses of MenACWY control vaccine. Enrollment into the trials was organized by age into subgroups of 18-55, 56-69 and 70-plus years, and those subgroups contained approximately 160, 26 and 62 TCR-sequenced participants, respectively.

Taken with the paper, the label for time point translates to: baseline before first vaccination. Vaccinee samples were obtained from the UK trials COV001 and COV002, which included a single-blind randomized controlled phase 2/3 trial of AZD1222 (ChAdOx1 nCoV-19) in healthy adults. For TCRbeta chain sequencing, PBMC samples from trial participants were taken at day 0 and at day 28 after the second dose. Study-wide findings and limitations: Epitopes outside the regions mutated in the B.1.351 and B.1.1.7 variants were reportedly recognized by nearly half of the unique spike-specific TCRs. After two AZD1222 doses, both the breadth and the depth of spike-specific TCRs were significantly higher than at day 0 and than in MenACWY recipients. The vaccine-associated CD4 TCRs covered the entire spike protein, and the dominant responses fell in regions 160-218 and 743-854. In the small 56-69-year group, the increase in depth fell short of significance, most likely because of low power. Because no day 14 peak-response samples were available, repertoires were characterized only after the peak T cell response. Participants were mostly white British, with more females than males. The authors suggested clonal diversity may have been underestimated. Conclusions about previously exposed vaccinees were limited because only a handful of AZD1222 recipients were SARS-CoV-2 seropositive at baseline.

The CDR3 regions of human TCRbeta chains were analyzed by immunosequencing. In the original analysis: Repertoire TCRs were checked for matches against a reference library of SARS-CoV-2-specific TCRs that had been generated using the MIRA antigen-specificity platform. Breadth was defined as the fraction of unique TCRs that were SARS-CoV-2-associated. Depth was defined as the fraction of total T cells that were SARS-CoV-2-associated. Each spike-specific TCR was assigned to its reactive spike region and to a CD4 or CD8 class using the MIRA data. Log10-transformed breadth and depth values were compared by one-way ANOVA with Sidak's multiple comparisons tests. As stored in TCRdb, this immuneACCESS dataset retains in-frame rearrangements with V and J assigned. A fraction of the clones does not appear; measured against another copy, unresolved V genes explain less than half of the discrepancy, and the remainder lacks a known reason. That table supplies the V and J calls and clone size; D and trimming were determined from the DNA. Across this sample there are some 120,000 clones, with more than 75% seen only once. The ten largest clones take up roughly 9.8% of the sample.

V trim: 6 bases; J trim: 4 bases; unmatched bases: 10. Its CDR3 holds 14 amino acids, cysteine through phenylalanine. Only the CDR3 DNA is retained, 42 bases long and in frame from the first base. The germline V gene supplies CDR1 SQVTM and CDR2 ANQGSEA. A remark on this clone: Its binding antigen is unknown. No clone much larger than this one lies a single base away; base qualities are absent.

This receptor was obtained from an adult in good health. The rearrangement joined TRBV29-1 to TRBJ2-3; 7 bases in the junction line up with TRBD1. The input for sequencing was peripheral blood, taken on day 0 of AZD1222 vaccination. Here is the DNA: TGCAGCGTGGAATGGGGGACAGCACCAGATACGCAGTATTTT. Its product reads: CSVEWGTAPDTQYF.